The 19 T cell receptor beta chains given below trace back to one sample, sequenced in a study of blood T cell repertoires in COVID-19. The data were produced by immunoSEQ multiplex PCR, yet TCRdb's version contains in-frame clones alone and is incomplete. The sample carries 200,000 to 250,000 clones, roughly 80% recorded once. The sample comprised peripheral blood. These receptor sequences come from a man at least 80 years old with acute or convalescent COVID-19.

This clone was observed at least ten times. The V and J genes are TRBV30 and TRBJ1-5, with no clear D. This CDR3 is 13 amino acids long. Per the germline V gene, CDR1 is GTSNPN and CDR2 is SVGIG (reference sequence). Trimming took off 2 bases at V and 6 bases at J, with 11 bases between the two ends. CDR3 protein: CAWSPGMGQPQHF. The CDR3 DNA reads TGTGCCTGGAGTCCGGGGATGGGTCAGCCCCAGCATTTT.

The rearrangement uses TRBV28 and TRBJ1-1; maybe TRBD1 (6 bases). CDR1 MDHEN and CDR2 SYDVKM come from the germline V gene. There are 16 residues in the CDR3. With 5 bases removed from V and 0 bases from J, the gap between germline ends came to 16 bases. The CDR3 DNA follows: TGTGCCAGCAGTCCCGTGACAGGACCCATGAACACTGAAGCTTTCTTT. As protein: CASSPVTGPMNTEAFF.

The rearrangement uses TRBV7-9 and TRBJ1-2; the match to TRBD1 covers 7 bases. Trimming took 8 bases from V and 0 from J; bases not matched to a gene: 6. CDR3 length equals 14 residues. Per the germline V gene, CDR1 is SEHNR and CDR2 is FQNEAQ (reference sequence). The CDR3 is CASGRQGANYGYTF. In nucleotides, the CDR3 is TGTGCCAGCGGTCGACAGGGAGCTAACTATGGCTACACCTTC.

The CDR3 is CASSYAFSGTSGGNTDTQYF. In DNA, the CDR3 is TGTGCCAGCAGTTACGCTTTCTCCGGGACTAGCGGGGGGAACACAGATACGCAGTATTTT. The J gene is TRBJ2-3, the V gene TRBV3-1 (or the pseudogene TRBV3-2); the match to TRBD2 covers 15 bases. The V gene end was trimmed by 6 bases and the J gene end by 2 bases; junction bases not matched to a gene: 15. The CDR3 length is 20 residues. Per germline, CDR1 LGHDT and CDR2 YNNKEL (reference sequence).

In its sample, this clone was seen a few times. This chain connects TRBV7-9 to TRBJ2-7; D remains ambiguous. V dropped 5 bases and J dropped 5 bases, with 13 bases sitting between them. CDR1 and CDR2 (germline): SEHNR, FQNEAQ (reference sequence). This CDR3 has 13 residues. The CDR3: CASSPLSQNEQYF. In nucleotides, the CDR3 is TGTGCCAGCAGCCCTCTTAGCCAGAACGAGCAGTACTTC.

This clone has a handful of counts. The rearrangement uses TRBV24-1 and TRBJ2-2; weak D call: TRBD1 (6 bases). Trimming left V 6 bases short and J 1 base short, with 11 bases between. Germline-derived CDR1 and CDR2 are KGHDR and SFDVKD. The CDR3 extends over 15 amino acids. The CDR3 DNA sequence: TGTGCCACCAGTCTATCACAGGGGAACACCGGGGAGCTGTTTTTT. Its translation: CATSLSQGNTGELFF.

This sequence joins TRBV6-5 and TRBJ2-5; D ambiguous. Trimming left V 5 bases short and J 5 bases short, with 12 bases between. CDR1 MNHEY and CDR2 SVGAGI come from the germline V gene. This CDR3 contains 13 residues. CDR3 region: CASSTVPAETQYF. The DNA of the CDR3 is TGTGCCAGCAGTACTGTCCCCGCGGAGACCCAGTACTTC.

The J gene is TRBJ1-1, the V gene TRBV6-5; weak D call: TRBD1 (5 bases). V was trimmed by 7 bases and J by 3 bases, leaving 15 bases between them. The CDR3 is 14 amino acids. CDR1 is MNHEY and CDR2 is SVGAGI in the germline V gene. The CDR3 DNA reads TGTGCCAGCATAAAGAGCGGGGGGTACACTGAAGCTTTCTTT. Encoded protein: CASIKSGGYTEAFF.

The sample holds a few counts of this clone. The chain uses TRBV5-1 and TRBJ1-6, with D unclear. The length of the CDR3 is 13 residues. Germline values: CDR1 SGHRS, CDR2 YFSETQ. The V end lost 0 bases, the J end lost 10 bases, and 8 bases lay between the germline ends. CDR3 region: CASSLELGSPLHF. The CDR3 coding sequence is TGCGCCAGCAGCTTGGAGCTAGGCTCACCCCTCCACTTT.

The chain recombines TRBV5-1 with TRBJ2-3, with D hard to call. Germline V gives CDR1 SGHRS, CDR2 YFSETQ. The CDR3 is made up of 18 amino acids. Trimming removed 2 bases from V and 0 bases from J, with 19 bases in between. CDR3 amino acids: CASSFNSLQHPSTDTQYF. For the CDR3, the DNA is TGCGCCAGCAGCTTCAACTCCCTACAGCATCCTAGCACAGATACGCAGTATTTT.

The rearrangement joins TRBV6-2 or TRBV6-3 to TRBJ2-5; D is uncertain. Germline CDR1 MNHEY, CDR2 SVGEGT. V lost 2 bases and J lost 5, with 6 bases in between. This CDR3 has 12 amino acids. The CDR3 sequence: CASSYPSETQYF. As DNA, the CDR3 is TGTGCCAGCAGTTACCCCAGTGAGACCCAGTACTTC.

The rearrangement joins TRBV24-1 to TRBJ2-1, with TRBD2 matching 13 bases. CDR1 KGHDR and CDR2 SFDVKD come from the germline V gene. The CDR3 is made up of 17 amino acids. Losses at the gene ends were 2 bases for V and 10 bases for J; bases not matched to a gene: 10. CDR3 residues: CATSDSILAGGPFEQFF. CDR3 DNA sequence: TGTGCCACCAGTGATTCCATACTAGCGGGGGGGCCGTTCGAGCAGTTCTTC.

This rearrangement joins TRBV19 to TRBJ1-1; D uncertain. The CDR3 runs to 14 residues. The germline V gene has CDR1 LNHDA and CDR2 SQIVND (reference sequence). V shed 6 bases and J shed 6 bases, with 17 bases lying between them. The CDR3 DNA reads TGTGCCAGTAGCGGAGTCCCAAGCCTCGCTGAAGCTTTCTTT. Translation gives CASSGVPSLAEAFF.

The chain has TRBV10-3 and TRBJ1-6, with D possibly being TRBD1 (5 bases). The CDR3 consists of 17 residues. V lost 1 base, J lost 5 bases, and 15 bases lay in between. Looked up from germline, CDR1 is ENHRY and CDR2 is SYGVKD. Here the CDR3 DNA reads TGTGCCATCAGTGAGTGGAGGGGCTCCCTTAATAATTCACCCCTCCACTTT. It yields the protein CAISEWRGSLNNSPLHF.

The rearrangement uses TRBV11-2 and TRBJ2-5; 7 positions match TRBD2. The V gene end was trimmed by 5 bases and the J gene end by 2 bases; junction bases not matched to a gene: 5. The CDR3 length is 14 residues. Germline CDR1 and CDR2: SGHAT and FQNNGV. This CDR3 reads CASSRRGRQETQYF. CDR3 sequence (DNA): TGTGCCAGCAGCCGGCGGGGGAGACAAGAGACCCAGTACTTC.

The chain joins TRBV13 to TRBJ2-1; TRBD2 agrees at 7 bases. Germline CDR1 and CDR2: PRHDT and FYEKMQ (reference sequence). CDR3 size: 15 residues. V shed 4 bases, J shed 9 bases, and the junction held 12 bases outside the gene matches. The CDR3 sequence is CASSSTGLVVGEQFF. The CDR3 nucleotides are TGTGCCAGCAGCTCCACAGGACTAGTCGTTGGTGAGCAGTTCTTC.

CDR3 nucleotide sequence: TGTGCCAGCAGCTTAAGCCTGGGAGGGGTAGATACGCAGTATTTT. Translated: CASSLSLGGVDTQYF. The rearrangement uses TRBV7-3 and TRBJ2-3; 7 positions match TRBD2. This CDR3 region has 15 residues. Germline assignment: CDR1 SGHTA and CDR2 FQGTGA. The junction had 6 bases not matched to a gene; V was cut back by 1 base and J by 5 bases.

V and J are TRBV3-1 (or the pseudogene TRBV3-2) and TRBJ2-2; 9 nucleotides line up with TRBD1. This CDR3 is built from 14 residues. Germline assignment: CDR1 LGHDT and CDR2 YNNKEL (reference sequence). The junction had 8 bases not matched to a gene; V was cut back by 10 bases and J by 5 bases. The CDR3, as DNA: TGTGCCACCCGGACAGGGGTGGGAACCGGGGAGCTGTTTTTT. Protein: CATRTGVGTGELFF.

V and J are TRBV5-1 and TRBJ2-2; 15 nucleotides agree with TRBD2. This CDR3 has 18 amino acids. J lost 6 bases, V lost 1 base, and 7 bases had no gene match. Germline V gene data show CDR1 as SGHRS and CDR2 as YFSETQ. The CDR3 sequence is CASSLIGLAGGLAGELFF. CDR3 sequence (DNA): TGCGCCAGCAGCTTGATTGGACTAGCGGGGGGGCTCGCCGGGGAGCTGTTTTTT.